A selection of T cell receptor beta chains follows, all from one sample in a study of blood T cell repertoires in COVID-19. Sequencing used immunoSEQ multiplex PCR; TCRdb keeps in-frame clones, though not all of them. This table holds 30,000 to 40,000 clones, 85% to 90% found once. What was sequenced was peripheral blood. These receptors originate from a man aged 70-80 years with acute or convalescent COVID-19. The CDR3 runs from the conserved cysteine through the conserved F or W. The order of the fields is J gene, V gene, clone size, D gene, CDR3 protein, CDR3 DNA. The D gene is left open where the match is weak. Not all rows give a size; the values are once, few, many and, for expanded clones, a class.

>TRBJ2-3|TRBV7-2|.|TRBD2
CASSLLASGGVVGTDTQYF
TGTGCCAGCAGCTTACTCGCTAGCGGGGGGGTGGTGGGCACAGATACGCAGTATTTT
>TRBJ1-1|TRBV5-8|.|.
CASSFMGAGTEAFF
TGTGCCAGCAGCTTCATGGGGGCGGGTACTGAAGCTTTCTTT
>TRBJ2-3|TRBV5-8|.|.
CASSLDLSTDTQYF
TGTGCCAGCAGCTTGGATCTCAGCACAGATACGCAGTATTTT
>TRBJ1-1|TRBV29-1|.|.
CSASEGNTEAFF
TGCAGCGCTTCGGAGGGGAACACTGAAGCTTTCTTT
>TRBJ1-4|TRBV6-5|.|.
CASNLDRRYEKLFF
TGTGCCAGCAATCTGGACAGACGTTATGAAAAACTGTTTTTT
>TRBJ1-6|TRBV28|once|.
CASSLPTSSYNSPLHF
TGTGCCAGCAGTTTACCCACTAGCTCCTATAATTCACCCCTCCACTTT
>TRBJ2-3|TRBV5-5|.|.
CASSLGGRSTDTQYF
TGTGCCAGCAGCTTGGGGGGCAGGTCCACAGATACGCAGTATTTT
>TRBJ2-7|TRBV30|.|.
CAWTGGGPGGYEQYF
TGTGCCTGGACCGGAGGGGGGCCAGGGGGGTACGAGCAGTACTTC
>TRBJ2-2|TRBV6-5|.|TRBD2
CASVASGTGELFF
TGTGCCAGCGTGGCTAGCGGGACCGGGGAGCTGTTTTTT
>TRBJ2-3|TRBV6-2/TRBV6-3|.|TRBD2
CASSYGSSGSTDTQYF
TGTGCCAGCAGTTACGGGTCTAGCGGGAGCACAGATACGCAGTATTTT
>TRBJ1-2|TRBV3-1/TRBV3-2|.|TRBD1
CASSSQGVYGYTF
TGTGCCAGCTCCTCGCAGGGGGTCTATGGCTACACCTTC
>TRBJ1-1|TRBV30|.|.
CAWSGGWTTEAFF
TGTGCCTGGTCCGGCGGGTGGACCACTGAAGCTTTCTTT
>TRBJ1-6|TRBV18|.|TRBD1
CASSPRQGGNSPLHF
TGTGCCAGCTCACCCAGACAGGGTGGTAATTCACCCCTCCACTTT
>TRBJ2-1|TRBV27|.|TRBD2
CASRLAGAGEQFF
TGTGCCAGCAGACTAGCGGGAGCCGGTGAGCAGTTCTTC
>TRBJ2-3|TRBV5-4|.|TRBD2
CASSDRTSGTDTQYF
TGTGCCAGCAGCGATCGGACTAGCGGAACAGATACGCAGTATTTT
>TRBJ2-1|TRBV7-3|.|TRBD2
CASSLAGGYFNEQFF
TGTGCCAGCAGCTTAGCGGGAGGGTATTTCAATGAGCAGTTCTTC
>TRBJ2-6|TRBV30|.|.
CAWSRGANVLTF
TGTGCCTGGAGCCGTGGGGCCAACGTCCTGACTTTC
>TRBJ1-4|TRBV7-2|few|TRBD1
CASSIRQGTNEKLFF
TGTGCCAGCAGCATCAGACAGGGGACAAATGAAAAACTGTTTTTT
>TRBJ1-2|TRBV7-9|.|TRBD1
CASSRDSGQGYTF
TGTGCCAGCAGCCGGGACAGTGGGCAAGGCTACACCTTC
>TRBJ1-2|TRBV30|.|.
CAWSVNRGYTF
TGTGCCTGGAGTGTAAATCGGGGCTACACCTTC
>TRBJ1-6|TRBV12-5|.|.
CASGSVRGTTYNSPLHF
TGTGCTAGTGGTTCCGTAAGAGGCACGACCTATAATTCACCCCTCCACTTT
>TRBJ2-3|TRBV19|.|.
CASSIQLATDTQYF
TGTGCCAGTAGTATCCAGCTAGCTACAGATACGCAGTATTTT
>TRBJ2-3|TRBV5-4|.|TRBD2
CASSRAGGPDTQYF
TGTGCCAGCAGCAGAGCGGGGGGCCCGGATACGCAGTATTTT
>TRBJ1-1|TRBV2|.|TRBD1
CASRLDRGQVGNTEAFF
TGTGCCAGCAGACTGGACAGGGGGCAGGTAGGGAACACTGAAGCTTTCTTT
>TRBJ2-7|TRBV9|few|.
CASTPAQASYEQYF
TGTGCCAGCACCCCCGCGCAGGCTTCCTACGAGCAGTACTTC
>TRBJ1-6|TRBV19|.|.
CASSPQGVGAPLHF
TGTGCCAGTAGTCCGCAAGGGGTAGGGGCACCCCTCCACTTT
>TRBJ1-1|TRBV19|.|.
CASMEGRVAEAFF
TGTGCCAGTATGGAGGGCCGAGTTGCTGAAGCTTTCTTT
>TRBJ1-6|TRBV27|.|TRBD1
CASSLLLSGTENSPLHF
TGTGCCAGCAGTTTACTTCTTTCCGGGACAGAGAATTCACCCCTCCACTTT